The rows below give T cell receptor beta chains drawn from one sample of a study of T cells in Graves' hyperthyroidism and ophthalmopathy. TCRdb re-derived calls from the multiplex PCR reads in MiXCR, one entry per CDR3 protein. The sample consists of 250,000 to 350,000 distinct CDR3 sequences, 22% of them appearing once. Specimen: blood. These receptors all stem from a man younger than 40 with Graves' ophthalmopathy. Each CDR3 is given with its conserved first and last residue. The D gene is left open where the match is weak. Rows may omit the clone size; those that give it use once, few, many or a size class.

TRBD1 | TRBJ1-2 | TRBV20-1 | - | CSARALGGDRGRSYGYTF | TGCAGTGCTAGAGCCCTAGGGGGGGACAGGGGTAGAAGCTATGGCTACACCTTC
- | TRBJ2-2 | TRBV11-3 | many | CASSFGGAGELFF | TGTGCCAGCAGCTTCGGCGGCGCCGGGGAGCTGTTTTTT
TRBD2 | TRBJ2-7 | TRBV10-3 | - | CATAFGGGFYEQYF | TGTGCCACGGCCTTCGGGGGAGGGTTTTACGAGCAGTACTTC
TRBD2 | TRBJ2-1 | TRBV7-3 | many | CASRSGTSNLDEQFF | TGTGCCAGCAGATCCGGGACTAGCAACCTGGATGAGCAGTTCTTC
- | TRBJ2-7 | TRBV12-3/TRBV12-4 | - | CASSRTYEQYF | TGTGCCAGCAGCCGAACCTACGAGCAGTACTTC
TRBD2 | TRBJ2-3 | TRBV6-1 | few | CASSEWSSGSIRVSTDTQYF | TGTGCCAGCAGTGAATGGTCTAGCGGGAGTATAAGGGTTAGCACAGATACGCAGTATTTT
TRBD2 | TRBJ2-1 | TRBV19 | few | CASSGGTSGHSLGEQFF | TGTGCCAGTAGTGGGGGGACTAGCGGGCACAGTCTGGGTGAGCAGTTCTTC
- | TRBJ2-1 | TRBV27 | many | CASSSPLHEQFF | TGTGCCAGCAGTTCCCCTTTGCATGAGCAGTTCTTC
TRBD2 | TRBJ2-2 | TRBV12-3/TRBV12-4 | few | CASSLTSGRVPGELFF | TGTGCCAGCAGTCTAACTAGCGGGAGGGTTCCCGGGGAGCTGTTTTTT
TRBD2 | TRBJ2-1 | TRBV7-8 | many | CASSLREGLAGNEQFF | TGTGCCAGCAGCTTACGTGAGGGACTAGCCGGCAATGAGCAGTTCTTC
- | TRBJ1-2 | TRBV7-9 | - | CASFAHAGGYTF | TGTGCCAGCTTTGCCCATGCGGGAGGCTACACCTTC
- | TRBJ2-3 | TRBV2 | - | CASSEYSGVATQYF | TGTGCCAGCAGTGAATATTCCGGGGTGGCTACGCAGTATTTT
TRBD2 | TRBJ2-7 | TRBV18 | many | CASSSRLADEQYF | TGTGCCAGCTCATCCCGACTAGCAGACGAGCAGTACTTC
- | TRBJ2-7 | TRBV28 | many | CASRRLTGHEQYF | TGTGCCAGCAGGCGGCTGACAGGCCACGAGCAGTACTTC
- | TRBJ2-4 | TRBV27 | - | CASSLRTTLTQYF | TGTGCCAGCAGTCTGAGGACTACTCTTACTCAGTACTTC
- | TRBJ1-1 | TRBV20-1 | many | CSASLPGDTEAFF | TGCAGTGCTTCCCTCCCCGGAGACACTGAAGCTTTCTTT
- | TRBJ1-2 | TRBV20-1 | - | CSASADVGYYGYTF | TGCAGTGCTAGTGCGGACGTCGGATACTATGGCTACACCTTC
- | TRBJ2-3 | TRBV3-1 | many | CASSQGGLSTDTQYF | TGTGCCAGCAGCCAGGGCGGGTTGAGCACAGATACGCAGTATTTT
- | TRBJ1-2 | TRBV28 | - | CASSLPSTGPYGYTF | TGTGCCAGCAGTTTGCCCTCCACAGGGCCCTATGGCTACACCTTC
- | TRBJ1-1 | TRBV30 | many | CAWTVTTQHTEAFF | TGTGCCTGGACAGTTACAACACAACACACTGAAGCTTTCTTT
- | TRBJ1-3 | TRBV30 | few | CAWGPIGGDTIYF | TGTGCCTGGGGACCCATTGGGGGTGACACCATATATTTT
- | TRBJ1-1 | TRBV2 | few | CASSSLTESEAFF | TGTGCCAGCAGCTCATTGACCGAATCTGAAGCTTTCTTT
- | TRBJ1-1 | TRBV27 | once | CASSSGPLNTEAFF | TGTGCCAGCAGTTCCGGACCGCTGAACACTGAAGCTTTCTTT
- | TRBJ2-1 | TRBV24-1 | few | CATSFPGPGGNEQFF | TGTGCCACCAGTTTTCCGGGGCCCGGGGGAAATGAGCAGTTCTTC
- | TRBJ2-3 | TRBV6-2/TRBV6-3 | - | CASRTRENTDTQYF | TGTGCCAGCAGAACTAGGGAGAACACAGATACGCAGTATTTT
- | TRBJ1-6 | TRBV20-1 | - | CSARGVGSPDNNSPLHF | TGCAGTGCTAGAGGAGTAGGATCCCCTGATAATAATTCACCCCTCCACTTT